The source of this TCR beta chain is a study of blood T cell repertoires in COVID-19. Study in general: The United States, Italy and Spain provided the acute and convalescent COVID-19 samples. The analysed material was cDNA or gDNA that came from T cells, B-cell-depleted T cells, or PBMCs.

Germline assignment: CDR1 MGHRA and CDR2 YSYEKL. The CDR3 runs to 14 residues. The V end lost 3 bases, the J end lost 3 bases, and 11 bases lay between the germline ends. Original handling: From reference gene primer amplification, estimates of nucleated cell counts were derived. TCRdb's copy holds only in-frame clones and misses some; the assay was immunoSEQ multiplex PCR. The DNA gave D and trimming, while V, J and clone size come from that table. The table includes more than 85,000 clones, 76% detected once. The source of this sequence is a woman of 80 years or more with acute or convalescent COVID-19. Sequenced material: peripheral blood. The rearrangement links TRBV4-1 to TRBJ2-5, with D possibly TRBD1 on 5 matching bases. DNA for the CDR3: TGCGCCAGCAGCCATATCTCCAGGGAAGAGACCCAGTACTTC. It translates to CASSHISREETQYF.